One T cell receptor beta chain is described in this entry. It lacks a known antigen. Base qualities are missing; no much larger clone stands one base away. This specimen comes from a study of OX40 agonist ivuxolimab in advanced cancers. In the study overall: Ivuxolimab was an agonistic, fully human IgG2 monoclonal antibody directed against OX40 (CD134), a costimulatory receptor. The dose-escalation cohort was 80% to 90% male with a mean age of around 64 years, ranging from roughly 20 to 80. Partial responses occurred in three dose-escalation patients, of whom one had hepatocellular carcinoma and two had cutaneous melanoma. Of the 52 patients in dose escalation, 19 had hepatocellular carcinoma, some 15 had melanoma, 9 had renal cell carcinoma and 9 had head and neck cancer. The purpose of peripheral TCRbeta sequencing was to test whether ivuxolimab changed TCR sequence diversity and led to clonal T-cell expansion. Prior anti-PD-1, anti-PD-L1 or anti-CTLA-4 therapy was permitted, and checkpoint inhibitors had been received by approximately 39% of dose-escalation patients. The paper describes the monotherapy dose-escalation part (N of about 55 patients) of the phase I trial of ivuxolimab. Intravenous ivuxolimab was administered to patients every 2 weeks at six dose levels: 0.01, 0.1, 0.3, 1.5, 3 and 10 mg/kg. The investigation overall reported the following: On average, CD8+ T cells showed more expanded clones than CD4+ T cells after ivuxolimab. In the 0.1-3.0 mg/kg groups, partial responders were among the patients with the lowest normalized peripheral clonal expansion, particularly in CD8+ T cells. The antigen specificity of the clonally expanded peripheral T cells was not determined. Clonal expansion of both CD4+ and CD8+ blood T cells was observed from baseline to week 6 at doses 0.1 to 3.0 mg/kg. Low levels of normalized T-cell clonal expansion were also seen in some patients who did not respond.

Genomic DNA was extracted from sorted cells for sequencing of the TCRbeta CDR3 region. The immunoSEQ Assay was used to sequence the TCRbeta CDR3 regions. Drawn from immuneACCESS, this table holds only the in-frame rearrangements with V and J called that TCRdb kept. Clones are partly lost; checked studies trace under half to an unresolved V gene and leave the rest unexplained. A total of about 99,000 clones appear in this sample, about 96% of them only once. Of the sample, 2% to 2.5% is held by the ten largest clones. The trial excluded patients who had a history of autoimmune disease or who were on systemic immunosuppression. In every dose cohort, peripheral blood was drawn for TCR sequencing at baseline, cycle 4 day 1, and cycle 7 day 1. Samples came from an open-label, multicenter, first-in-human phase I dose-escalation trial of ivuxolimab. Adults with locally advanced or metastatic melanoma, renal cell carcinoma, hepatocellular carcinoma or head and neck squamous cell carcinoma were enrolled in the trial. Before TCR sequencing, CD4+ and CD8+ T cells were separately sorted from peripheral blood.

In the germline V gene, CDR1 corresponds to SGHVS and CDR2 to FNYEAQ. At the junction V is shortened by 5 bases and J by 9 bases, with 11 bases in between. Including cysteine and phenylalanine, the CDR3 has 12 amino acids. Of the read, only the CDR3 DNA is kept; its 36 bases are in frame from base 1. The TCR sequence derives from an adult with an advanced solid tumor such as melanoma, head and neck, liver or kidney cancer. The material sequenced was CD4+ or CD8+ T cells sorted from blood, taken in a trial of the OX40 agonist ivuxolimab. Here the chain combines TRBV7-6 and TRBJ2-1; TRBD2 could be the D gene, as 5 bases match. Here is the DNA: TGTGCCAGCAGCCAACTAGAAGTTGAGCAGTTCTTC. This sequence encodes CASSQLEVEQFF.